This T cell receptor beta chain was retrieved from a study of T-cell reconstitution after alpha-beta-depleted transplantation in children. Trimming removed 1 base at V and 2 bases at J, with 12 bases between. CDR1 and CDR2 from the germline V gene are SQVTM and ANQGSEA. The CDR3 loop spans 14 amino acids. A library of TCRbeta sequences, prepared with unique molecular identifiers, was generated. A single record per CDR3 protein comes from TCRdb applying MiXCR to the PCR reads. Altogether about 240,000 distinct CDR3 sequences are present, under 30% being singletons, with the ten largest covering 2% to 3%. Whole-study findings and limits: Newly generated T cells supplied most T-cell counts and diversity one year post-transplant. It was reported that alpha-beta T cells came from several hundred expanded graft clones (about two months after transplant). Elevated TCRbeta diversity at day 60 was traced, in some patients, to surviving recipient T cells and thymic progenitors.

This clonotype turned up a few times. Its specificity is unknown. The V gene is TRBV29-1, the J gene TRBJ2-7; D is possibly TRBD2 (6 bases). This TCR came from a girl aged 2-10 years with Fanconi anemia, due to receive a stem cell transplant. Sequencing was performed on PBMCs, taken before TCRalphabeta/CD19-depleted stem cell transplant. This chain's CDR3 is CSVEGEGEAYEQYF. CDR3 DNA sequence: TGCAGCGTTGAAGGGGAAGGGGAGGCCTACGAGCAGTACTTC.